The 26 T cell receptor beta chains reported below all come from one sample, sequenced in a study of T cells in localized non-small cell lung cancer. Sequencing used immunoSEQ multiplex PCR; TCRdb keeps in-frame clones, though not all of them. Found here are about 19,000 clones, 75% to 95% of them singletons; the top ten hold roughly 3.9%. Specimen: peripheral blood, collected before any cancer treatment. These TCRs come from an older male donor with stage I squamous cell lung carcinoma.

The chain has TRBV6-6 and TRBJ1-6; D might be TRBD1 (5 bases). The CDR3 is 12 amino acids. Trimming stripped 11 bases from V and 10 bases from J, with 15 bases between. Germline V lookup: CDR1 MNHNY, CDR2 SVGAGI (reference sequence). The CDR3 coding sequence is TGTGCCTCGGGACGAATTCGGTCACCCCTCCACTTT. It yields the protein CASGRIRSPLHF.

This clone was picked up a small number of times. The chain couples TRBV6-4 to TRBJ2-3, with 7 nucleotides matching TRBD2. CDR3 length: 16 amino acids. The trim removed 3 bases at V and 4 bases at J, leaving 10 bases unmatched. Germline CDR1 reads MRHNA; CDR2 reads SNTAGT. The CDR3 DNA sequence: TGTGCCAGCAGTGAAAGGGGCGGGAGTGGCGCAGATACGCAGTATTTT. Amino acids: CASSERGGSGADTQYF.

The gene calls are TRBV4-3 and TRBJ2-7; D perhaps matches TRBD1 (6 bases). V was trimmed by 1 base and J by 3 bases, leaving 13 bases between them. CDR1 and CDR2 from the germline V gene are LGHNA and YSLEER. The CDR3 covers 15 residues. The DNA of the CDR3 is TGCGCCAGCAGCCAAGTAGAGGGGGTGAACTACGAGCAGTACTTC. Protein: CASSQVEGVNYEQYF.

There are a few counts of this clone. V gene TRBV12-5 combines with J gene TRBJ1-1; D not certain. CDR3 size: 14 residues. The germline gives CDR1 LGHNT, CDR2 FRNRAP. V lost 0 bases and J 2 bases, leaving 7 bases between the germline ends. CDR3 sequence reads: CASGLVSDNTEAFF. CDR3 bases: TGTGCTAGTGGTTTGGTTTCGGATAACACTGAAGCTTTCTTT.

The rearrangement uses TRBV7-2 and TRBJ2-7; 7 bases align to TRBD2. V shed 6 bases and J 2 bases; nucleotides not matched to a gene: 10. CDR1 and CDR2 (germline): SGHTA, FQGNSA. The CDR3 is 15 amino acids. CDR3 region: CASSYSTSLTYEQYF. CDR3 in DNA: TGTGCCAGCAGTTATTCGACTAGCCTTACCTACGAGCAGTACTTC. The complete variable domain, with remaining parts taken from reference TRBV7-2 and TRBJ2-7, reads GAGVSQSPSNKVTEKGKDVELRCDPISGHTALYWYRQSLGQGLEFLIYFQGNSAPDKSGLPSDRFSAERTGGSVSTLTIQRTQQEDSAVYLCASSYSTSLTYEQYFGPGTRLTVT.

Only one count was recorded for this clone. The chain joins TRBV19 to TRBJ1-2; D is undetermined. The V gene lost 5 bases and the J gene lost 8 bases, with 12 bases spanning the gap. Germline lookup yields CDR1 LNHDA and CDR2 SQIVND (reference sequence). There are 12 residues in the CDR3. In nucleotides, the CDR3 is TGTGCCAGTAGTTCCCGAGAGGGAGGCTACACCTTC. Protein sequence: CASSSREGGYTF.

V gene TRBV29-1 combines with J gene TRBJ2-7; D is unresolved. Trimming stripped 6 bases from V and 3 bases from J, with 6 bases between. The germline CDR1 and CDR2 sequences are SQVTM and ANQGSEA. The CDR3 totals 10 residues. The CDR3 DNA reads as TGCAGCGTGGCCAGCTACGAGCAGTACTTC. The encoded protein is CSVASYEQYF.

This chain joins TRBV4-3 and TRBJ1-4, with TRBD1 identical over 7 bases. The CDR3 is made up of 16 amino acids. Germline CDR1 LGHNA, CDR2 YSLEER. Trimming cost V 0 bases and J 4 bases; bases outside gene matches: 5. The CDR3 nucleotides are TGCGCCAGCAGCCAAGATCTCAGGGGGGATAATGAAAAACTGTTTTTT. Encoded protein: CASSQDLRGDNEKLFF.

This sequence joins TRBV28 and TRBJ2-1; D possibly corresponds to TRBD1 (8 bases). Trimming cost V 2 bases and J 4 bases, with 12 bases left between them. Germline CDR1 MDHEN, CDR2 SYDVKM. The CDR3 totals 15 residues. The CDR3 bases are TGTGCCAGCAGTTTAGGACAGGGACTATACAATGAGCAGTTCTTC. Amino acids: CASSLGQGLYNEQFF. Filled out from reference TRBV28 and TRBJ2-1, the complete variable domain reads DVKVTQSSRYLVKRTGEKVFLECVQDMDHENMFWYRQDPGLGLRLIYFSYDVKMKEKGDIPEGYSVSREKKERFSLILESASTNQTSMYLCASSLGQGLYNEQFFGPGTRLTVL.

The gene calls are TRBV27 and TRBJ2-1; D is perhaps TRBD1 (5 bases). Looked up from germline, CDR1 is MNHEY and CDR2 is SMNVEV (reference sequence). V was trimmed by 5 bases and J by 10 bases, leaving 12 bases between them. The CDR3 extends over 12 amino acids. CDR3 DNA: TGTGCCAGCAGTCTCCAAACAGGCGAGCAGTTCTTC. Translation gives CASSLQTGEQFF.

This chain uses TRBV27 with TRBJ2-7, with TRBD2 matching over 7 bases. CDR1 and CDR2 from the germline V gene are MNHEY and SMNVEV (reference sequence). Trimming at V came to 2 bases and at J to 5 bases, leaving 18 bases not matched to a gene. The CDR3 extends over 18 amino acids. The CDR3 DNA follows: TGTGCCAGCAGTTTACGAGTGGGAGGGCTAGCGGTCACCCACGAGCAGTACTTC. As protein: CASSLRVGGLAVTHEQYF.

J is TRBJ2-3 and V is TRBV6-5; the D gene is possibly TRBD2 (6 bases). Trimming removed 3 bases at V and 0 bases at J, with 10 bases between. Looked up from germline, CDR1 is MNHEY and CDR2 is SVGAGI. CDR3 size: 15 residues. The CDR3 DNA reads as TGTGCCAGCAGTTATAGGAGCGGGAGCACAGATACGCAGTATTTT. Amino acid sequence: CASSYRSGSTDTQYF.

This clone was seen a handful of times. The rearrangement joins TRBV27 to TRBJ1-2, with 8 bases lining up with TRBD1. V lost 6 bases to trimming and J lost 8 bases; unmatched junction nucleotides: 8. The germline gives CDR1 MNHEY, CDR2 SMNVEV (reference sequence). The CDR3 runs 13 residues. CDR3 region: CASRLTGGGGYTF. The CDR3 bases are TGTGCCAGCAGGCTAACAGGGGGGGGAGGCTACACCTTC.

This clone showed up just a few times. This chain links TRBV28 with TRBJ2-3; a possible D gene is TRBD2 (5 bases). The CDR3 runs to 13 residues. Germline CDR1 is MDHEN and CDR2 is SYDVKM. Trimming pared 8 bases from V and 6 bases from J, leaving 15 bases between. CDR3 nucleotide sequence: TGTGCCAGCGCCTTACTGGAGGCCGATACGCAGTATTTT. It translates to CASALLEADTQYF.

This sequence joins TRBV7-2 and TRBJ2-1; 8 positions agree with TRBD2. Germline assignment: CDR1 SGHTA and CDR2 FQGNSA. There are 16 residues in the CDR3. V was pared by 0 bases and J by 5 bases, with 6 bases of the junction left unmatched. The CDR3 is CASSLAGTRGHNEQFF. The CDR3 DNA reads as TGTGCCAGCAGCTTAGCAGGGACTAGGGGCCACAATGAGCAGTTCTTC.

This clone showed up just a few times. V usage is TRBV19 and J usage is TRBJ1-2; the D is unclear. The germline V gene encodes CDR1 LNHDA and CDR2 SQIVND (reference sequence). The CDR3 runs to 11 residues. V was trimmed by 1 base and J by 8 bases, leaving 5 bases between them. The CDR3 DNA is TGTGCCAGTAGTATAGGGATGGGCTACACCTTC. The encoded protein is CASSIGMGYTF.

V usage is TRBV14 and J usage is TRBJ2-3; 8 nucleotides agree with TRBD1. The CDR3 covers 16 residues. The germline gives CDR1 SGHDN, CDR2 FVKESK. Germline trimming cut 6 bases from V and 3 bases from J; bases unmatched to any gene: 11. For the CDR3, the DNA is TGTGCCAGCAGTCTCGTCGTGGACAGGGTGACAGATACGCAGTATTTT. As protein: CASSLVVDRVTDTQYF.

The chain carries TRBV11-1 and TRBJ2-7; 11 bases align to TRBD1. Germline V lookup: CDR1 SGHAT, CDR2 FQDESV (reference sequence). Unmatched junction bases numbered 2, after V lost 4 bases and J lost 9 bases. CDR3 length: 12 amino acids. The DNA of the CDR3 is TGTGCCAGCAGCTCGGGACAGGGGGGGCAGTACTTC. This sequence encodes CASSSGQGGQYF.

This chain connects TRBV27 to TRBJ2-7; 10 positions agree with TRBD1. Germline trimming cut 5 bases from V and 5 bases from J; bases unmatched to any gene: 6. Germline V lookup: CDR1 MNHEY, CDR2 SMNVEV (reference sequence). The CDR3 is 14 amino acids. The CDR3 region is CASSPRDRGNEQYF. The CDR3 DNA reads TGTGCCAGCAGTCCAAGGGACAGGGGCAACGAGCAGTACTTC.

Of note for this clone: As the CDR3 is not closed by the conserved phenylalanine or tryptophan, this likely results from a read error. This chain joins TRBV13 and TRBJ1-2; 9 bases are a match to TRBD1. CDR1 PRHDT and CDR2 FYEKMQ come from the germline V gene (reference sequence). CDR3 length: 14 residues. With 3 bases clipped from V and 2 bases from J, the junction kept 1 base outside the gene matches. DNA for the CDR3: TGTGCCAGCAGCTTGGGACAGGGAAACTATGGCTACACCCTC. Its translation: CASSLGQGNYGYTL.

The genes are TRBV4-3 and TRBJ2-3; D remains ambiguous. CDR1 and CDR2 from the germline V gene are LGHNA and YSLEER. The CDR3 totals 13 residues. V lost 1 base and J 4 bases, leaving 6 bases between the germline ends. The CDR3 protein is CASSQVGSDTQYF. The DNA for the CDR3 is TGCGCCAGCAGCCAAGTGGGGTCAGATACGCAGTATTTT.

The chain joins TRBV21-1 to TRBJ2-2; the tabulated D call, TRBD2, remains unverified against the DNA. TRBV21-1 is shown as a pseudogene. The CDR3 totals 16 residues. The CDR3 reads CASSELKTGPNRGAVF. DNA for the CDR3: TGTGCCAGCAGCGAACTAAAAACTGGGCCAAACCGGGGAGCTGTTTTT.

The rearrangement uses TRBV19 and TRBJ2-7, with 12 nucleotides matching TRBD2. The junction had 4 bases not matched to a gene; V was cut back by 5 bases and J by 5 bases. This CDR3 comprises 14 residues. CDR1 and CDR2 from the germline V gene are LNHDA and SQIVND (reference sequence). CDR3 in amino acids: CASSVGLAGNEQYF. CDR3 bases: TGTGCCAGTAGTGTGGGACTAGCGGGTAACGAGCAGTACTTC.

This clone was seen only a few times. V gene TRBV5-1 combines with J gene TRBJ2-7, with D unclear. Trimming cost V 0 bases and J 4 bases, with 11 bases left between them. Germline CDR1 and CDR2: SGHRS and YFSETQ. The CDR3 runs 14 residues. The CDR3 spells CASSLEAGEYEQYF. In nucleotides, the CDR3 is TGCGCCAGCAGCTTGGAGGCAGGAGAGTACGAGCAGTACTTC.

The chain uses TRBV11-2 and TRBJ2-3; D is unclear. The ends were cut back, 5 bases at V and 1 base at J, with 1 base in the middle. The CDR3 consists of 11 residues. Per germline, CDR1 SGHAT and CDR2 FQNNGV. CDR3 protein: CASSRTDTQYF. The CDR3 DNA reads TGTGCCAGCAGCCGCACAGATACGCAGTATTTT.

This chain connects TRBV11-2 to TRBJ2-1; D is unclear. Per the germline V gene, CDR1 is SGHAT and CDR2 is FQNNGV. The CDR3 extends over 14 amino acids. Trimming removed 1 base from V and 1 base from J, with 5 bases in between. This CDR3 is CASSLGLSYNEQFF. DNA of the CDR3: TGTGCCAGCAGCTTAGGACTGTCCTACAATGAGCAGTTCTTC. Supplemented by reference TRBV11-2 and TRBJ2-1, the full variable domain reads EAGVAQSPRYKIIEKRQSVAFWCNPISGHATLYWYQQILGQGPKLLIQFQNNGVVDDSQLPKDRFSAERLKGVDSTLKIQPAKLEDSAVYLCASSLGLSYNEQFFGPGTRLTVL.